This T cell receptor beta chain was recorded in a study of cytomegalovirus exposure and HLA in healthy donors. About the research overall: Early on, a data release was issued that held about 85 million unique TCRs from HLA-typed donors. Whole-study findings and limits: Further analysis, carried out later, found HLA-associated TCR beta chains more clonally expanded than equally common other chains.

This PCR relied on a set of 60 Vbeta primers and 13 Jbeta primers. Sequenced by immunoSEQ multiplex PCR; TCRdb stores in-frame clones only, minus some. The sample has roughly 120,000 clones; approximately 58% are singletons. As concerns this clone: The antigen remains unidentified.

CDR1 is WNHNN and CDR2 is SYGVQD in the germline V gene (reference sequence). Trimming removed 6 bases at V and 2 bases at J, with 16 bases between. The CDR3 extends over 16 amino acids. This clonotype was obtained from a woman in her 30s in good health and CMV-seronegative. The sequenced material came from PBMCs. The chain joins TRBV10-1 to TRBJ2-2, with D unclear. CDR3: CASSETRYSNTGELFF. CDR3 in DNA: TGCGCCAGCAGCGAAACACGCTACAGTAACACCGGGGAGCTGTTTTTT.